Below, 7 T cell receptor beta chains from the same sample are listed, as sequenced in a study of blood T cell repertoires in COVID-19. Repertoires were generated with immunoSEQ multiplex PCR, while TCRdb's copy carries only in-frame clones and drops some. The table shows 300,000 or so clones, with about nine tenths occurring only once. The sample consisted of PBMCs or T cells enriched from blood (not recorded which). These receptors were collected from a woman aged 18 to 35 who had recovered from COVID-19.

This clone came up once. The gene calls are TRBV29-1 and TRBJ1-2, with 7 bases that match TRBD1. Germline trimming cut 7 bases from V and 7 bases from J; bases unmatched to any gene: 9. Germline V gene data show CDR1 as SQVTM and CDR2 as ANQGSEA. The CDR3 consists of 12 residues. CDR3 nucleotide sequence: TGCAGCGCCGGGCCAGGGGGTGGTGGCTACACCTTC. Protein sequence: CSAGPGGGGYTF.

The chain recombines TRBV6-4 with TRBJ1-6; no reliable D call. The CDR3 has 15 residues. CDR1 is MRHNA, CDR2 SNTAGT, per germline. Trimming removed 6 bases from V and 11 bases from J, with 20 bases in between. CDR3 in DNA: TGTGCCAGCAGAGCGGGTGAAGGCACCTTCACACCCCTCCACTTT. Translation gives CASRAGEGTFTPLHF.

This clone occurred once. The rearrangement uses TRBV3-1 (or the pseudogene TRBV3-2) and TRBJ1-2, with 7 bases lining up with TRBD1. Germline CDR1 reads LGHDT; CDR2 reads YNNKEL (reference sequence). The CDR3 covers 14 residues. Trimming took 3 bases from V and 4 from J; bases not matched to a gene: 5. As DNA, the CDR3 is TGTGCCAGCAGCCATGGGACAGTTAGCTATGGCTACACCTTC. Its protein is CASSHGTVSYGYTF.

The chain recombines TRBV7-6 with TRBJ2-1; 11 bases align to TRBD1. Unmatched junction bases numbered 12, after V lost 4 bases and J lost 7 bases. This CDR3 contains 17 residues. In germline, CDR1 is SGHVS, CDR2 FNYEAQ. Here the CDR3 DNA reads TGTGCCAGCAGCTCCGGGTGGGGGACAGGGGGGAGGAATGAGCAGTTCTTC. It translates to CASSSGWGTGGRNEQFF.

The chain has TRBV19 and TRBJ1-1, with D unclear. Germline values: CDR1 LNHDA, CDR2 SQIVND (reference sequence). V lost 3 bases, J lost 5 bases, and 13 bases lay in between. The CDR3 covers 14 residues. As DNA, the CDR3 is TGTGCCAGTAGTATCCCTCTTAGAGGGACTGAAGCTTTCTTT. It encodes CASSIPLRGTEAFF.

V usage is TRBV3-1 (or the pseudogene TRBV3-2) and J usage is TRBJ2-7; TRBD2 might be the D (6 bases). The CDR3 is 14 residues long. Per germline, CDR1 LGHDT and CDR2 YNNKEL (reference sequence). With 4 bases removed from V and 0 bases from J, the gap between germline ends came to 10 bases. For the CDR3, the DNA is TGTGCCAGCAGCCTAGCGGTTCACTCCTACGAGCAGTACTTC. Translated, it gives CASSLAVHSYEQYF.

The chain links TRBV3-1 (or the pseudogene TRBV3-2) to TRBJ2-5; 8 nucleotides align to TRBD1. Germline trimming cut 4 bases from V and 3 bases from J; bases unmatched to any gene: 7. The CDR3 is 15 amino acids. Per germline, CDR1 LGHDT and CDR2 YNNKEL (reference sequence). CDR3 residues: CASSRWTTGEETQYF. DNA for the CDR3: TGTGCCAGCAGCCGCTGGACGACAGGGGAAGAGACCCAGTACTTC.